This T cell receptor beta chain was identified during a study of T cells after posttransplantation cyclophosphamide. Deletions cut 1 base from V and 0 bases from J, with 11 bases between. This CDR3 spans 16 amino acids. In germline, CDR1 is MGHDK, CDR2 SYGVNS. Here immunoSEQ multiplex PCR was the method, and the copy in TCRdb shows in-frame clones only, minus some. Altogether around 12,000 clones were found in the sample, and no singletons occur. This clone was observed a few times. The antigen is not known. A marrow graft followed busulfan-fludarabine conditioning, with cyclophosphamide on days +3 and +4. Study results and limitations: Blood and skin or GI T cell repertoires showed limited TRB overlap. TRB clonality was highly associated with recipient CMV seropositivity and reactivation. Later post-transplant blood repertoires were often dominated by donor CD8+ memory clones.

This sample comprised PBMCs, obtained after allogeneic stem cell transplant with posttransplant cyclophosphamide. This rearrangement joins TRBV25-1 to TRBJ2-3, with a tentative D call TRBD2 (5 bases). The TCR sequence derives from a female patient aged 40-49 years who received an allogeneic stem cell transplant from an unrelated donor, was CMV-positive, and had acute GVHD only. The graft donor may account for some of the T cells. The CDR3 coding sequence is TGTGCCAGCAGTGAATTCGAGGGAGCTAGCACAGATACGCAGTATTTT. Its translation: CASSEFEGASTDTQYF. The variable domain in full, completed from reference TRBV25-1 and TRBJ2-3, reads EADIYQTPRYLVIGTGKKITLECSQTMGHDKMYWYQQDPGMELHLIHYSYGVNSTEKGDLSSESTVSRIRTEHFPLTLESARPSHTSQYLCASSEFEGASTDTQYFGPGTRLTVL.